The clone carrying this TCR beta chain was seen a single time. Clones were read by immunoSEQ multiplex PCR, and TCRdb kept only the in-frame ones, dropping some. Found here are some 81,000 clones, roughly 85% of them singletons; the top ten hold 0.61%. The data stem from a study of OX40 agonist ivuxolimab in advanced cancers. Germline loops: CDR1 SGHNT, CDR2 YYREEE (reference sequence). V was shortened by 1 base and J by 3 bases, with 15 bases between the two germline ends. The CDR3 runs 16 residues. The chain links TRBV5-4 to TRBJ2-3, with D perhaps assigned TRBD1 or TRBD2 (6 bases each). The specimen was CD4+ or CD8+ T cells sorted from blood, collected in a trial of the OX40 agonist ivuxolimab. The sequence derives from an adult with an advanced solid tumor such as melanoma, head and neck, liver or kidney cancer. The CDR3 nucleotides read TGTGCCAGCAGCTTGAACCCGGGGGCCATGACAGATACGCAGTATTTT. Translation: CASSLNPGAMTDTQYF.